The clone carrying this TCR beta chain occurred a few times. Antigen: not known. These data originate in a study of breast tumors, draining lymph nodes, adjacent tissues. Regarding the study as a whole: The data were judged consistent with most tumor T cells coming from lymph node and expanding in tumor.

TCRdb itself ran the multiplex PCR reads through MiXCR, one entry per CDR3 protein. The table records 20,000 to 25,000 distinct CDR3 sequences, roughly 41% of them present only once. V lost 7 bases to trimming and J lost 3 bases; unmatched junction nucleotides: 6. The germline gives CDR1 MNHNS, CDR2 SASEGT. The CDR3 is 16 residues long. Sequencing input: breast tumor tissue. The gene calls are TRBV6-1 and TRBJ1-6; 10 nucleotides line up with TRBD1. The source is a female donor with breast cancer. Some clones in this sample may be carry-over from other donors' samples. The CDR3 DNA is TGTGCCAGCACCGGGACAGGGGCTTTCTATAATTCACCCCTCCACTTT. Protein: CASTGTGAFYNSPLHF.